This TCR beta chain was recovered during a study of blood T cell repertoires in COVID-19. Study as a whole: From the United States, Italy and Spain came samples of acute and convalescent COVID-19. Nucleic acid was either cDNA or gDNA, and it came from T cells, B-cell-depleted T cells, or PBMCs.

The CDR3 runs to 13 residues. CDR1 is SGHTA, CDR2 FQGTGA, per germline. The germline V and J ends were trimmed by 4 bases and 6 bases, with 9 bases remaining between them. Original methodology: Reference gene primers were amplified, and this amplification served to estimate nucleated cell counts. The protocol was immunoSEQ multiplex PCR, while the TCRdb copy is restricted to in-frame clones and leaves out a portion. For V, J and clone size, that table is used; D and trimming come from the DNA. The sample yields 200,000 to 250,000 clones, 80% to 90% seen once. This chain links TRBV7-3 with TRBJ2-2; TRBD2 is a possible D gene (6 bases). The receptor comes from a man aged 50 or older with active or convalescent COVID-19. The sample comprised peripheral blood. CDR3 residues: CASSSREAGELFF. The DNA of the CDR3 is TGTGCCAGCAGCTCCAGGGAGGCCGGGGAGCTGTTTTTT.